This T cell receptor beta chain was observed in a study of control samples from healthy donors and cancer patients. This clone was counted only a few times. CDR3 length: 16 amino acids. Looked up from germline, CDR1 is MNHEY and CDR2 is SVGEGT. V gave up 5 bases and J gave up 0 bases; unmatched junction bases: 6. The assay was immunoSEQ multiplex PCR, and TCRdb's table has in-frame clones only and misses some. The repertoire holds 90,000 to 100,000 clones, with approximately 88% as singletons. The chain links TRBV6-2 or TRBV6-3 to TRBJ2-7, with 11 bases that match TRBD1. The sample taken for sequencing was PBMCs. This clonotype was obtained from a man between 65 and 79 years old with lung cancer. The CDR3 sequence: CASSRPGTGGSYEQYF. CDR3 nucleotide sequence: TGTGCCAGCAGTAGGCCCGGGACAGGGGGCTCCTACGAGCAGTACTTC.